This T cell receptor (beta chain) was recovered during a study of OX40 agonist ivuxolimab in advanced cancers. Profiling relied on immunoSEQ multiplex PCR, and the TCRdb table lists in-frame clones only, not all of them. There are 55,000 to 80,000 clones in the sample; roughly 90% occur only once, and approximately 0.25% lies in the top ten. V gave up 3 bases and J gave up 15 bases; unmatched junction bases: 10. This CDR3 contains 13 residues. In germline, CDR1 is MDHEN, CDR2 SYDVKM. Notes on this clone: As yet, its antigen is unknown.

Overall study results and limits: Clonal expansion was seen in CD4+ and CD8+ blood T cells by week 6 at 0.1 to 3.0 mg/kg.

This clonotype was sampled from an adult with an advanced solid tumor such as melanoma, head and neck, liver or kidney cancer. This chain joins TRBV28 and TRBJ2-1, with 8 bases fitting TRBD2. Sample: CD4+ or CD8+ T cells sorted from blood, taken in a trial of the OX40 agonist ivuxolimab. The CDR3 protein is CASSFMPGTRGFF. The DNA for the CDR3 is TGTGCCAGCAGTTTCATGCCCGGGACTAGAGGGTTCTTC.